The clone carrying this TCR beta chain has only a few counts. Its antigen is as yet unknown. The data belong to a study of response to subunit inactivated influenza vaccine. J lost 3 bases, V lost 3 bases, and 7 bases had no gene match. This CDR3 contains 16 residues. CDR1 and CDR2 from the germline V gene are MDHEN and SYDVKM. Study findings and constraints: T cells newly recruited by each seasonal influenza vaccination are few, the authors suggested.

TCRdb reprocessed the RT-PCR reads with MiXCR, giving one entry per CDR3 protein. The sample records a few hundred thousand distinct CDR3 sequences, approximately 23% being singletons. The material was PBMCs from blood, obtained approximately 20 months after vaccination. The chain links TRBV28 to TRBJ1-5; 8 bases match TRBD1. The sequence derives from a man aged 50 to 75 who received an inactivated influenza vaccine. The CDR3 coding sequence is TGTGCCAGCAGTTTGCCTACAGGGGGGAACAATCAGCCCCAGCATTTT. Encoded protein: CASSLPTGGNNQPQHF. Looking up the rest from reference TRBV28 and TRBJ1-5 gives the full variable domain: DVKVTQSSRYLVKRTGEKVFLECVQDMDHENMFWYRQDPGLGLRLIYFSYDVKMKEKGDIPEGYSVSREKKERFSLILESASTNQTSMYLCASSLPTGGNNQPQHFGDGTRLSIL.